Following are 3 T cell receptor beta chains from one sample sequenced in a study of identical twins. TCRdb re-called the 5' RACE reads with MiXCR, one entry per CDR3 protein. The sample yields some 1,700,000 distinct CDR3 sequences, more than 30% seen once. The specimen was cord blood. All receptors derive from a newborn girl in good health.

This clonotype has a handful of counts. The gene calls are TRBV15 and TRBJ2-7; 7 nucleotides agree with TRBD2. CDR1 LNHNV and CDR2 YYDKDF come from the germline V gene (reference sequence). V shed 6 bases and J 5 bases; nucleotides not matched to a gene: 13. The CDR3 totals 15 residues. The CDR3 DNA sequence: TGTGCCACCAGAGCTGGGCGGGAGAAAAGTCACGAGCAGTACTTC. This gives the protein CATRAGREKSHEQYF.

The chain uses TRBV20-1 and TRBJ2-4; D possibly uses TRBD1 or TRBD2 (6 bases each). The DNA end favors TRBJ2-7, so the J call may be wrong. The germline gives CDR1 DFQATT, CDR2 SNEGSKA (reference sequence). The length of the CDR3 is 15 residues. This chain's CDR3 is CSTKKTGRGGHEQYF. For the CDR3, the DNA is TGCAGTACGAAGAAGACAGGTCGGGGAGGACACGAGCAGTACTTC.

This clonotype was counted between two and nine times. The CDR3 DNA reads as TGTGCCAGCAGTCGAGGGACAGGGCCCTATGGCTACACCTTC. Translating it yields CASSRGTGPYGYTF. V is TRBV6-5 and J is TRBJ1-2, with 9 nucleotides matching TRBD1. This CDR3 spans 14 amino acids. Germline-derived CDR1 and CDR2 are MNHEY and SVGAGI. J lost 4 bases, V lost 5 bases, and 5 bases had no gene match.